This is a list of T cell receptor beta chains from one sample in a study of shared clonotypes between healthy human individuals. The data were produced by immunoSEQ multiplex PCR, yet TCRdb's version contains in-frame clones alone and is incomplete. In the table there are roughly 1,000,000 clones, about 84% of which are singletons. Sequencing was done on a sample of memory CD4+ T cells from PBMCs. The receptor source for this set is a man between 18 and 35 years old in good health. Some clones in this sample may be carry-over from other donors' samples. The CDR3 runs from the conserved cysteine through the conserved F or W. The D gene is left open where the match is weak. Clone sizes are given selectively: once, few, many, or a class where the clone is expanded.

J	size	V	D	DNA	CDR3
TRBJ1-2	-	TRBV27	-	TGTGCCAGCAGTTTAAAGGGACCCTACAGCTACACCTTC	CASSLKGPYSYTF
TRBJ2-7	-	TRBV7-2	-	TGTGCCAGCAGCCCAAGTCCGGGAGAGTTTTACGAGCAGTACTTC	CASSPSPGEFYEQYF
TRBJ1-5	-	TRBV6-1	-	TGTGCCAGCAGGGCGCTCTCGTTGGGGGCCCAGCATTTT	CASRALSLGAQHF
TRBJ2-4	once	TRBV6-1	TRBD2	TGTGCCAGCAGGGCGGGGGGGCCCACAGGGAACATTCAGTACTTC	CASRAGGPTGNIQYF
TRBJ1-5	few	TRBV10-3	-	TGTGCCATCAGACAGGGCCCCAATCAGCCCCAGCATTTT	CAIRQGPNQPQHF
TRBJ2-7	-	TRBV21-1	-	TGTGCCAGCAGCCCGGGAGGACACCAGCCTTTC	CASSPGGHQPF
TRBJ2-1	-	TRBV2	TRBD1	TGTGCCAGCAGTGGACAGGGATGGGACAATGAGCAGTTCTTC	CASSGQGWDNEQFF
TRBJ1-1	-	TRBV18	TRBD1	TGTGCCAGCTCACCGCAACAGGGGTCGGGGGCTTTCTTT	CASSPQQGSGAFF
TRBJ2-7	-	TRBV28	TRBD2	TGTGCCAGCACCCCCGGGGGGGGTGTCGGCTACGAGCAGTACTTC	CASTPGGGVGYEQYF
TRBJ2-3	-	TRBV27	-	TGTGCCAGCTCCCACATATTAGTTGGCACAGATACGCAGTATTTT	CASSHILVGTDTQYF
TRBJ2-7	-	TRBV7-2	-	TGTGCCAGCAGCTCAGGCCCGTCCGACGAGCAGTACTTC	CASSSGPSDEQYF
TRBJ1-3	-	TRBV18	-	TGTGCCAGCTCACCGGCAGGTGGAAACACCATATATTTT	CASSPAGGNTIYF
TRBJ2-4	-	TRBV25-1	-	TGTGCCAGCAGTGACACAAAAGGGGAGCCCAAAAACATTCAGTACTTC	CASSDTKGEPKNIQYF
TRBJ2-7	once	TRBV5-8	-	TGTGCCAGCAGCCCCCATAGCCTGACCTACGAGCAGTACTTC	CASSPHSLTYEQYF
TRBJ2-3	-	TRBV7-2	TRBD1	TGTGCCAGCAGCTTAGGTCCCCAACAGGGGGATACGCAGTATTTT	CASSLGPQQGDTQYF
TRBJ2-2	-	TRBV14	TRBD2	TGTGCCAGCAGCCACCGTCAAAGCGGGAGTGCTGGGGAGCTGTTTTTT	CASSHRQSGSAGELFF
TRBJ1-2	-	TRBV19	TRBD1	TGTGCCAGGAAGGGGGCGTTGGCTTTC	CARKGALAF
TRBJ2-7	-	TRBV28	TRBD1	TGTGCCAGCAGAACCGGGACAGGAACCTACGAGCAGTACTTC	CASRTGTGTYEQYF
TRBJ1-1	few	TRBV5-6	TRBD1	TGTGCCAGCAGCATTTACAGGGGCCTGAACACTGAAGCTTTCTTT	CASSIYRGLNTEAFF
TRBJ2-2	-	TRBV5-8	-	TGTGCCAGCAGCTTGGGAGTTAGCGCACGGACCGGGGAGCTGTTTTTT	CASSLGVSARTGELFF
TRBJ2-1	-	TRBV29-1	-	TGCAGCGTCTGGGGCCCACTGGGGGGTGAGCAGTTCTTC	CSVWGPLGGEQFF
TRBJ2-1	once	TRBV2	TRBD1	TGTGCCAGCAGTGAAGGCGGCAGGGGGAAGTTCTTC	CASSEGGRGKFF
TRBJ2-6	few	TRBV5-8	-	TGTGCCAGCAGCTTGGTACTGGGGGCCTCTGGGGCCAACGTCCTGACTTTC	CASSLVLGASGANVLTF
TRBJ2-1	-	TRBV28	-	TGTGCCAGCGGGGTGAGCGAACCGTACTCCTACAATGAGCAGTTCTTC	CASGVSEPYSYNEQFF
TRBJ2-7	-	TRBV7-9	-	TGTGCCAGCAGCTTGTATAGGGGGGACTACGAGCAGTACTTC	CASSLYRGDYEQYF
TRBJ1-2	-	TRBV6-6	-	TGTGCCAGCAGTGCTCAGGGCGACTATGGCTACACCTTC	CASSAQGDYGYTF
TRBJ2-7	once	TRBV5-6	-	TGTGCCAGCAGCTTGGATAAGGGAGCCTACGAGCAGTACTTC	CASSLDKGAYEQYF
TRBJ2-3	-	TRBV6-1	-	TGTGCCAGCAGTGAATACGGGGACAGCACAGATACGCAGTATTTT	CASSEYGDSTDTQYF
TRBJ1-4	-	TRBV28	-	TGTGCCAGCAGTTTCGCAACTAATGAAAAACTGTTTTTT	CASSFATNEKLFF
TRBJ1-1	-	TRBV19	-	TGTGCCAGTATCCAAGGTGGGGGGCGTGGGACTGAAGCTTTCTTT	CASIQGGGRGTEAFF
TRBJ2-2	once	TRBV5-1	TRBD2	TGCGCCAGCAGCCCGAGCGGGACGAACACCGGGGAGCTGTTTTTT	CASSPSGTNTGELFF
TRBJ1-3	once	TRBV7-3	-	TGTGCCTCTGGGCCTGGGCCCGGAAACACCATATATTTT	CASGPGPGNTIYF
TRBJ2-1	-	TRBV11-2	-	TGTGCCAGCAGCTTAGTAGGCAGGGCCCACAATGAGCAGTTCTTC	CASSLVGRAHNEQFF
TRBJ1-2	-	TRBV15	-	TGTGCCACCAGCAGAGAGACAGTTGAATATGGCTACACCTTC	CATSRETVEYGYTF
TRBJ1-2	-	TRBV7-8	-	TGTGCCAGCAGCCCAGGAGCCCGGCCGCCGGCTGGCTACACCTTC	CASSPGARPPAGYTF
TRBJ2-4	-	TRBV2	-	TGTGCCAGCAAACAGGTCGACAAAAACATTCAGTACTTC	CASKQVDKNIQYF
TRBJ1-1	-	TRBV27	-	TGTGCCAGCAGTGCCAGGACAAGGCCTGAAGCTTTCTTT	CASSARTRPEAFF
TRBJ2-7	-	TRBV28	-	TGTGCCAGCGCAGGAGCCTACGAGCAGTACTTC	CASAGAYEQYF
TRBJ1-2	-	TRBV7-3	TRBD1	TGTGCCAGCAGCCCCGACAGGGGTTATGGCTACACCTTC	CASSPDRGYGYTF
TRBJ2-1	-	TRBV15	-	TGTGCCACCAGCAGAGGGTACGGGAGTGACTCCTACAATGAGCAGTTCTTC	CATSRGYGSDSYNEQFF
TRBJ2-1	-	TRBV19	TRBD1	TGTGCCAGTAGTATTGGGTACAGGGGTGCCTACAATGAGCAGTTCTTC	CASSIGYRGAYNEQFF
TRBJ1-1	-	TRBV23-1	-	TGCGCCAGCAGTCAAAGGCCAGGGTTGAACACTGAAGCTTTCTTT	CASSQRPGLNTEAFF